This T cell receptor beta chain was obtained from a study of T cells in Graves' hyperthyroidism and ophthalmopathy. Study-wide results and limits: A model of 13 V-J features distinguished ophthalmopathy from stable hyperthyroidism.

V lost 6 bases and J lost 4, with 9 bases in between. The CDR3 loop spans 12 amino acids. Looked up from germline, CDR1 is MNHEY and CDR2 is SMNVEV (reference sequence). At least ten counts were recorded for this clonotype. Its antigen is not known. Amplified TCR beta CDR3 regions came from RNA transcripts. Carried out on the TCR CDR3, a first-round RT-PCR used the HTBI primer set. TCRdb itself ran the multiplex PCR reads through MiXCR, one entry per CDR3 protein. The table includes hundreds of thousands of distinct CDR3 sequences, around 24% detected once. This sequence joins TRBV27 and TRBJ1-1; tentative D call: TRBD1 (5 bases). The sequence derives from a woman aged 40 to 50 with Graves' ophthalmopathy. The sample was blood. The CDR3 loop reads CASSPGFTEAFF. The CDR3 bases are TGTGCCAGCAGCCCAGGGTTCACTGAAGCTTTCTTT.